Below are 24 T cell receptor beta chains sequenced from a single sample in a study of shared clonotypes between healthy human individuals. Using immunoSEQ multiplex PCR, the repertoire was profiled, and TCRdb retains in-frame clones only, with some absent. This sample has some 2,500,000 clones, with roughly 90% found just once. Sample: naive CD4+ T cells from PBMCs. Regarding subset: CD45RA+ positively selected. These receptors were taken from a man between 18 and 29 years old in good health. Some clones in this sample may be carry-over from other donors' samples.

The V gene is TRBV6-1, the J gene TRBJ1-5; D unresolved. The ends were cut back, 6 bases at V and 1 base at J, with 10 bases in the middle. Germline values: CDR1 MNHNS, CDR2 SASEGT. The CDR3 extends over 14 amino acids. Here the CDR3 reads CASSGERSNQPQHF. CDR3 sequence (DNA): TGTGCCAGCAGCGGGGAACGAAGCAATCAGCCCCAGCATTTT.

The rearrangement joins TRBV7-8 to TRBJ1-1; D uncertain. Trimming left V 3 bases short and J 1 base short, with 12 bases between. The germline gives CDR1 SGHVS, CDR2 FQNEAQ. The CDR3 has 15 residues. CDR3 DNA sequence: TGTGCCAGCAGCTTTGATCGGGGAGGGAACACTGAAGCTTTCTTT. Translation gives CASSFDRGGNTEAFF. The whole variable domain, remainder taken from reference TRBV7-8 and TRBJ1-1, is GAGVSQSPRYKVAKRGQDVALRCDPISGHVSLFWYQQALGQGPEFLTYFQNEAQLDKSGLPSDRFFAERPEGSVSTLKIQRTQQEDSAVYLCASSFDRGGNTEAFFGQGTRLTVV.

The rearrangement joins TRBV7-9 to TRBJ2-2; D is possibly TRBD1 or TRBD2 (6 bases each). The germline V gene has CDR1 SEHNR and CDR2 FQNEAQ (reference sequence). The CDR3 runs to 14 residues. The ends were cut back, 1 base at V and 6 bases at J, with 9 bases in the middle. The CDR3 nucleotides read TGTGCCAGCAGCTTAGAAGGGGGGCCCGGGGAGCTGTTTTTT. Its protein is CASSLEGGPGELFF.

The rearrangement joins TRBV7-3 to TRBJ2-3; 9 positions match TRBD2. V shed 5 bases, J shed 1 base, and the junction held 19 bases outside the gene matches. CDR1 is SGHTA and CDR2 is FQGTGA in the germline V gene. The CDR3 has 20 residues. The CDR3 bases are TGTGCCAGCAGCACTCAGAGCGGGAGGCCGCATCTCCCTGGCACAGATACGCAGTATTTT. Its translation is CASSTQSGRPHLPGTDTQYF.

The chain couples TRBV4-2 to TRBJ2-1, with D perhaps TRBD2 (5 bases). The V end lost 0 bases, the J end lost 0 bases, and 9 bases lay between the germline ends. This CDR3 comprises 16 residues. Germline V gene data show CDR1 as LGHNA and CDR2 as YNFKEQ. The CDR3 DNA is TGTGCCAGCAGCCAAGAAACGGGGTACTCCTACAATGAGCAGTTCTTC. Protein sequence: CASSQETGYSYNEQFF.

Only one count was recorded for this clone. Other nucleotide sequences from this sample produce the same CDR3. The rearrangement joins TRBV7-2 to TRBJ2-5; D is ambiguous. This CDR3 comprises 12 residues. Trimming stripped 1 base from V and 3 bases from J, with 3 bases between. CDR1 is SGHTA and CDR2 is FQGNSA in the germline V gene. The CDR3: CASSLGEETQYF. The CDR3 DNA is TGTGCCAGCAGCTTAGGGGAAGAGACCCAGTACTTC.

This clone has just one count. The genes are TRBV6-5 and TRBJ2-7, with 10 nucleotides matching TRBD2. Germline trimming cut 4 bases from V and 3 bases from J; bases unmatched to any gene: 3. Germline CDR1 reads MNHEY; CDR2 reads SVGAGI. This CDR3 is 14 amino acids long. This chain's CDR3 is CASSWTSGIYEQYF. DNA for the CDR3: TGTGCCAGCAGTTGGACTAGCGGAATCTACGAGCAGTACTTC.

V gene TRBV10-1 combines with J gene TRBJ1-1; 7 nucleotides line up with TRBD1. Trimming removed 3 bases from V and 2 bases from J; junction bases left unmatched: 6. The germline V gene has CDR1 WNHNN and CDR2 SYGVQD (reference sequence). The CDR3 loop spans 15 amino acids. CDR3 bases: TGCGCCAGCAGTGACGTGGGACAGATTAACACTGAAGCTTTCTTT. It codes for CASSDVGQINTEAFF.

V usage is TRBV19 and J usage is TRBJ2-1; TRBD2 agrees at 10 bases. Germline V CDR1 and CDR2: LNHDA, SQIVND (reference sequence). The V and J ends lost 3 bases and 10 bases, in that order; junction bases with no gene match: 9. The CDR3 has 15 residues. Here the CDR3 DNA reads TGTGCCAGTAGTATCAGGCTAGCGGGAGCCAACGAGCAGTTCTTC. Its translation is CASSIRLAGANEQFF.

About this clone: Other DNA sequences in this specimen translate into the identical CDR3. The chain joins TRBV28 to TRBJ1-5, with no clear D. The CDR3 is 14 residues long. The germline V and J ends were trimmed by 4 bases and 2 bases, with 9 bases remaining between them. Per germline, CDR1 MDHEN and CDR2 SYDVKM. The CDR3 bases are TGTGCCAGCAGTTCCCCTGGCGGCAATCAGCCCCAGCATTTT. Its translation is CASSSPGGNQPQHF.

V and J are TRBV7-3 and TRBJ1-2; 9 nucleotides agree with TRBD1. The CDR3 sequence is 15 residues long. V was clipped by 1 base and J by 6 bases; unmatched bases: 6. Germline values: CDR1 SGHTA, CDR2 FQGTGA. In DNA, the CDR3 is TGTGCCAGCAGCTTAATGGACAGGGGTTTTGATGGCTACACCTTC. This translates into CASSLMDRGFDGYTF.

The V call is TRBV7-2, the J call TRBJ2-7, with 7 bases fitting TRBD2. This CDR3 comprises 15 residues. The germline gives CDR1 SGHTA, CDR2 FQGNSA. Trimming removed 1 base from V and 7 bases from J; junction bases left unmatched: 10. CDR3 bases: TGTGCCAGCAGCTTAGATGGACTAGAAGCGGAGGAGCAGTACTTC. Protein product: CASSLDGLEAEEQYF. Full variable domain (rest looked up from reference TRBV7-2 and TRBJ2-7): GAGVSQSPSNKVTEKGKDVELRCDPISGHTALYWYRQSLGQGLEFLIYFQGNSAPDKSGLPSDRFSAERTGGSVSTLTIQRTQQEDSAVYLCASSLDGLEAEEQYFGPGTRLTVT.

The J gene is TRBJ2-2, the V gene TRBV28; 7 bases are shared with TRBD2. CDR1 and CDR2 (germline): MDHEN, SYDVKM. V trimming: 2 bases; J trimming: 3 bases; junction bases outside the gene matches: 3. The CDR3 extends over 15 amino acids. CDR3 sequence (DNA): TGTGCCAGCAGTTTAAGCCGGGGGGACACCGGGGAGCTGTTTTTT. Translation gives CASSLSRGDTGELFF.

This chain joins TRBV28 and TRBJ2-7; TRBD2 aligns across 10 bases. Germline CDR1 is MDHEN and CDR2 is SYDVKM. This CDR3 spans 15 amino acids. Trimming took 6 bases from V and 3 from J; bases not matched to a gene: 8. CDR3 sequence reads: CASRTPSGSFYEQYF. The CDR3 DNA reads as TGTGCCAGCAGGACCCCTAGCGGGAGTTTCTACGAGCAGTACTTC. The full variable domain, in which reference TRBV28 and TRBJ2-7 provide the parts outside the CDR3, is DVKVTQSSRYLVKRTGEKVFLECVQDMDHENMFWYRQDPGLGLRLIYFSYDVKMKEKGDIPEGYSVSREKKERFSLILESASTNQTSMYLCASRTPSGSFYEQYFGPGTRLTVT.

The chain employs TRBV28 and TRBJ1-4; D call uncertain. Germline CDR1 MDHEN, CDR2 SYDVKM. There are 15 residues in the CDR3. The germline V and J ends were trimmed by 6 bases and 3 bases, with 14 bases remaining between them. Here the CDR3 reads CASRKFRKANEKLFF. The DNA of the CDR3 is TGTGCCAGCAGGAAATTCAGAAAGGCTAATGAAAAACTGTTTTTT. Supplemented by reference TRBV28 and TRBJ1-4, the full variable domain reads DVKVTQSSRYLVKRTGEKVFLECVQDMDHENMFWYRQDPGLGLRLIYFSYDVKMKEKGDIPEGYSVSREKKERFSLILESASTNQTSMYLCASRKFRKANEKLFFGSGTQLSVL.

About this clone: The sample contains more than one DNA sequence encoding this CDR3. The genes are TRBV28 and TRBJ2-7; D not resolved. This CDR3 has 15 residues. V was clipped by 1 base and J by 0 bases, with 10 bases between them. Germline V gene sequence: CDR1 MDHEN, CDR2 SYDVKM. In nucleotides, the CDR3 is TGTGCCAGCAGTTTATCCCCCGCTAGCTCCTACGAGCAGTACTTC. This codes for CASSLSPASSYEQYF. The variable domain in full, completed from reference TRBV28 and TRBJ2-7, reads DVKVTQSSRYLVKRTGEKVFLECVQDMDHENMFWYRQDPGLGLRLIYFSYDVKMKEKGDIPEGYSVSREKKERFSLILESASTNQTSMYLCASSLSPASSYEQYFGPGTRLTVT.

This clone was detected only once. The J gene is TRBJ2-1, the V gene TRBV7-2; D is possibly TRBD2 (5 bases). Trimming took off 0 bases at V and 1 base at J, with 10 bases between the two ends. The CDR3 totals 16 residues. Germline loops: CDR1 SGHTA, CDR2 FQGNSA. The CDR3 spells CASSLAPGVSYNEQFF. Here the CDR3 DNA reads TGTGCCAGCAGCTTAGCTCCCGGGGTTTCCTACAATGAGCAGTTCTTC.

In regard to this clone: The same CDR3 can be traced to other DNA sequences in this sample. The CDR3 protein is CASSGTGSSYEQYF. The CDR3 bases are TGCGCCAGCAGCGGGACTGGGAGCTCCTACGAGCAGTACTTC. V is TRBV5-1 and J is TRBJ2-7, with D tentatively TRBD2 (6 bases). CDR1 is SGHRS and CDR2 is YFSETQ in the germline V gene. The CDR3 length is 14 residues. V lost 4 bases, J lost 0 bases, and 11 bases lay in between.

The CDR3 spells CASSISGVREQYF. The DNA for the CDR3 is TGTGCCAGTAGTATTTCAGGGGTGCGCGAGCAGTACTTC. J is TRBJ2-7 and V is TRBV19, with D tentatively TRBD1 (6 bases). The CDR3 consists of 13 residues. The V gene lost 3 bases and the J gene lost 6 bases, with 12 bases spanning the gap. CDR1 is LNHDA and CDR2 is SQIVND in the germline V gene (reference sequence).

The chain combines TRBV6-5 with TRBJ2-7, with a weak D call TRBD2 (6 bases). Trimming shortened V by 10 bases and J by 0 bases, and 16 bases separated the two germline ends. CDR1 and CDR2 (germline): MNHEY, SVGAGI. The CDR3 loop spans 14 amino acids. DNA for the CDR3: TGTGCCACAGGGAGGACGGCAAACTCCTACGAGCAGTACTTC. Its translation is CATGRTANSYEQYF.

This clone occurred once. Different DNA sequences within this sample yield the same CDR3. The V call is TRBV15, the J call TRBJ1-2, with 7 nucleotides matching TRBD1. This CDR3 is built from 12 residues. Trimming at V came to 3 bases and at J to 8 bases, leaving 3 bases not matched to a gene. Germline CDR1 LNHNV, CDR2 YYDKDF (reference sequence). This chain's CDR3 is CATSRGTDGYTF. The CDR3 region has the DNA TGTGCCACCAGCAGGGGGACAGACGGCTACACCTTC. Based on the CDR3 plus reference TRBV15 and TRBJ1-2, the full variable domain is DAMVIQNPRYQVTQFGKPVTLSCSQTLNHNVMYWYQQKSSQAPKLLFHYYDKDFNNEADTPDNFQSRRPNTSFCFLDIRSPGLGDTAMYLCATSRGTDGYTFGSGTRLTVV.

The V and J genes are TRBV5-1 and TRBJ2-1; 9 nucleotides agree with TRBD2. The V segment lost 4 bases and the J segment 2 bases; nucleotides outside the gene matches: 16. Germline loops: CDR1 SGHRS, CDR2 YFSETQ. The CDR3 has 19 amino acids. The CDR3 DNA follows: TGCGCCAGCAGCATACCCTCGACTAGCGGCCGAGACACCTACAATGAGCAGTTCTTC. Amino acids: CASSIPSTSGRDTYNEQFF. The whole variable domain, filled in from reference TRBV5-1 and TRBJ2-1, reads KAGVTQTPRYLIKTRGQQVTLSCSPISGHRSVSWYQQTPGQGLQFLFEYFSETQRNKGNFPGRFSGRQFSNSRSEMNVSTLELGDSALYLCASSIPSTSGRDTYNEQFFGPGTRLTVL.

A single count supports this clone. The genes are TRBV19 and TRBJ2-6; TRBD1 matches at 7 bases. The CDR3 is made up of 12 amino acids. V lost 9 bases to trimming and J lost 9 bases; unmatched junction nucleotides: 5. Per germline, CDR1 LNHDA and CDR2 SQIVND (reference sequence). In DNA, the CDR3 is TGTGCCAGCCAGGACAGGCGCAACGTCCTGACTTTC. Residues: CASQDRRNVLTF.

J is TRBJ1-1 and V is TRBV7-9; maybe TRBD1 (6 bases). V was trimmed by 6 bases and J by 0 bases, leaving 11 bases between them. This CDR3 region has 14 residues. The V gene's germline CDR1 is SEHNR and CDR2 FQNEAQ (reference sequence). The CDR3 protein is CASRGTGMNTEAFF. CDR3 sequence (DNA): TGTGCCAGCAGGGGAACAGGGATGAACACTGAAGCTTTCTTT.